This T cell receptor (beta chain) stems from a study of long-term antiretroviral therapy in people with HIV. V lost 0 bases to trimming and J lost 5 bases, with 15 bases between them. The CDR3 runs to 15 residues. Germline lookup yields CDR1 SGDLS and CDR2 YYNGEE. Running of the v3.0 immunoSEQ assay took place at survey level. Per-sample TRB depth target: roughly 40,000-50,000 T-cell genomes. Clones were read by immunoSEQ multiplex PCR, and TCRdb kept only the in-frame ones, dropping some. The data hold 20,000 to 25,000 clones, with around 80% observed a single time. Per donor, at least one pre-ART and at least two post-ART PBMC samples were obtained. Specimens held roughly 0.9-11 million cryopreserved PBMC prior to DNA extraction.

This material consisted of unsorted PBMCs, taken 4.1 years after starting antiretroviral therapy. The chain is built from TRBV9 and TRBJ2-7, with TRBD2 as a possible D gene (7 bases). The receptor was isolated from a woman between 40 and 50 years old with HIV. The CDR3 sequence: CASSVDIGGRHEQYF. The CDR3 DNA is TGTGCCAGCAGCGTAGATATCGGGGGGCGCCACGAGCAGTACTTC.